A single sample is the source of the 22 T cell receptor beta chains below, sequenced in a study of T cell clones after liver transplantation. The protocol was immunoSEQ multiplex PCR, while the TCRdb copy is restricted to in-frame clones and leaves out a portion. The sample consists of about 100,000 clones, 82% of them appearing once. The starting material was CD4+ T cells from blood, obtained before liver transplant. The receptors were gathered from a human donor who received a liver transplant.

This clone was seen once. The V call is TRBV20-1, the J call TRBJ2-1; D remains ambiguous. Germline loops: CDR1 DFQATT, CDR2 SNEGSKA (reference sequence). The CDR3 runs to 10 residues. V was cut by 6 bases and J by 8 bases, with 8 bases left in between. The CDR3 nucleotides read TGCAGTGCCGAGAGATATGAGCAGTTCTTC. Encoded protein: CSAERYEQFF.

Concerning this clone: The sample has other DNA sequences that encode this CDR3 too. The rearrangement joins TRBV6-5 to TRBJ2-7; 9 bases are a match to TRBD2. V gave up 0 bases and J gave up 0 bases; unmatched junction bases: 3. Per the germline V gene, CDR1 is MNHEY and CDR2 is SVGAGI. This CDR3 has 16 residues. The CDR3 DNA reads TGTGCCAGCAGTTACTCCCTAGCGGGGAGCTCCTACGAGCAGTACTTC. Protein: CASSYSLAGSSYEQYF.

The V and J genes are TRBV7-8 and TRBJ2-4, with 8 positions matching TRBD1. The CDR3 contains 18 residues. Trimming removed 5 bases from V and 1 base from J; junction bases left unmatched: 13. Germline V gene sequence: CDR1 SGHVS, CDR2 FQNEAQ. The CDR3 region has the DNA TGTGCCAGCAGCCAGCAAACCAGGGGGCGCGGGGCCAAAAACATTCAGTACTTC. This codes for CASSQQTRGRGAKNIQYF.

This chain links TRBV29-1 with TRBJ2-4; D is tentatively TRBD1 or TRBD2 (5 bases each). Trimming took off 4 bases at V and 1 base at J, with 17 bases between the two ends. The CDR3 totals 16 residues. Germline CDR1 is SQVTM and CDR2 is ANQGSEA. The CDR3 nucleotides read TGCAGCGTTGTTAGAGGGGAGTCTATCGCCAAAAACATTCAGTACTTC. Translated, it gives CSVVRGESIAKNIQYF. Full variable domain (outside the CDR3, taken from reference TRBV29-1 and TRBJ2-4): SAVISQKPSRDICQRGTSLTIQCQVDSQVTMMFWYRQQPGQSLTLIATANQGSEATYESGFVIDKFPISRPNLTFSTLTVSNMSPEDSSIYLCSVVRGESIAKNIQYFGAGTRLSVL.

J is TRBJ2-7 and V is TRBV27; 14 nucleotides agree with TRBD2. The CDR3 has 19 amino acids. With V trimmed by 6 bases and J by 5 bases, 18 bases remained unmatched. In germline, CDR1 is MNHEY, CDR2 SMNVEV (reference sequence). CDR3 sequence reads: CASRTEPGLAGARPHEQYF. CDR3 nucleotide sequence: TGTGCCAGCAGAACAGAACCGGGACTAGCGGGGGCTCGGCCCCACGAGCAGTACTTC.

The rearrangement links TRBV5-1 to TRBJ2-1, with TRBD2 matching over 10 bases. The CDR3 is 16 residues long. V trimming: 2 bases; J trimming: 7 bases; junction bases outside the gene matches: 9. Germline assignment: CDR1 SGHRS and CDR2 YFSETQ. The CDR3 DNA is TGCGCCAGCAGCTTCCCCAGGACTAGCGGTAAGAATGAGCAGTTCTTC. Translated, it gives CASSFPRTSGKNEQFF.

V is TRBV6-4 and J is TRBJ2-2; the D is unclear. V was shortened by 3 bases and J by 7 bases, with 9 bases between the two germline ends. The CDR3 consists of 13 residues. Germline V lookup: CDR1 MRHNA, CDR2 SNTAGT. The CDR3 DNA reads TGTGCCAGCAGTGAATATACATTCGGGGAGCTGTTTTTT. Translating gives CASSEYTFGELFF.

This rearrangement joins TRBV9 to TRBJ2-7; the D gene is possibly TRBD2 (6 bases). This CDR3 has 15 residues. Germline CDR1 SGDLS, CDR2 YYNGEE. The V end lost 0 bases, the J end lost 0 bases, and 10 bases lay between the germline ends. CDR3 sequence: CASSVGGESSYEQYF. The CDR3 DNA is TGTGCCAGCAGCGTAGGCGGGGAGAGCTCCTACGAGCAGTACTTC.

The CDR3 spells CASSPKTEAYEQYF. For the CDR3, the DNA is TGTGCCAGCAGTCCAAAGACAGAAGCTTACGAGCAGTACTTC. This chain joins TRBV6-1 and TRBJ2-7; a possible D gene is TRBD1 (5 bases). The V end was cut by 5 bases, the J end by 4 bases, with 15 bases between. CDR1 and CDR2 (germline): MNHNS, SASEGT. This CDR3 region has 14 residues.

This chain uses TRBV2 with TRBJ1-1, with D possibly being TRBD1 (5 bases). The CDR3 extends over 14 amino acids. V lost 3 bases and J lost 5, with 13 bases in between. Germline V lookup: CDR1 SNHLY, CDR2 FYNNEI. Here the CDR3 DNA reads TGTGCCAGCAGTGATGGGCAGGGTTTGACTGAAGCTTTCTTT. This sequence encodes CASSDGQGLTEAFF.

The V call is TRBV9, the J call TRBJ2-7; D may correspond to TRBD1 or TRBD2 (6 bases each). The CDR3 is 15 amino acids. The V and J ends lost 4 bases and 3 bases respectively, with 17 bases between them. From germline, CDR1 is SGDLS and CDR2 YYNGEE. In DNA, the CDR3 is TGTGCCAGCAGCTCATACGGAGGAGGGGGCTACGAGCAGTACTTC. It is translated as CASSSYGGGGYEQYF.

CDR3 loop: CASSPTTSGSFVGELFF. In DNA form, the CDR3 reads TGTGCCAGCAGCCCGACTACTAGCGGGAGCTTTGTCGGGGAGCTGTTTTTT. The J gene is TRBJ2-2, the V gene TRBV4-2; 11 bases match TRBD2. Germline assignment: CDR1 LGHNA and CDR2 YNFKEQ. The junction had 11 bases not matched to a gene; V was cut back by 4 bases and J by 7 bases. CDR3 length equals 17 residues.

This chain joins TRBV5-1 and TRBJ1-1; TRBD1 matches 10 bases. CDR1 and CDR2 (germline): SGHRS, YFSETQ. Trimming at V came to 4 bases and at J to 6 bases, leaving 9 bases not matched to a gene. The CDR3 contains 15 residues. CDR3 in DNA: TGCGCCAGCAGCCAGGACAGGGGGAAGGGCGCTGAAGCTTTCTTT. This translates into CASSQDRGKGAEAFF.

This rearrangement joins TRBV7-3 to TRBJ2-1, with D possibly called TRBD1 or TRBD2 (5 bases each). Germline CDR1 is SGHTA and CDR2 is FQGTGA. The V end was cut by 3 bases, the J end by 10 bases, with 19 bases between. The CDR3 loop spans 15 amino acids. The CDR3, as DNA: TGTGCCAGCAGCTTGTACAGGAGGTCTCAATACGAGCAGTTCTTC. This gives the protein CASSLYRRSQYEQFF.

The rearrangement joins TRBV6-6 to TRBJ1-2; D is possibly TRBD1 (6 bases). V shed 6 bases and J shed 5 bases, with 10 bases lying between them. The CDR3 has 12 residues. CDR1 MNHNY and CDR2 SVGAGI come from the germline V gene (reference sequence). The CDR3 is CASSWGHYGYTF. CDR3 bases: TGTGCCAGCAGCTGGGGGCATTATGGCTACACCTTC.

The chain joins TRBV9 to TRBJ1-4, with D unresolved. CDR3 length: 15 residues. V lost 1 base and J 0 bases, leaving 7 bases between the germline ends. CDR1 is SGDLS, CDR2 YYNGEE, per germline. CDR3 loop: CASSVQAATNEKLFF. The CDR3 DNA reads as TGTGCCAGCAGCGTACAGGCTGCAACTAATGAAAAACTGTTTTTT. Full variable domain (outside the CDR3, taken from reference TRBV9 and TRBJ1-4): DSGVTQTPKHLITATGQRVTLRCSPRSGDLSVYWYQQSLDQGLQFLIQYYNGEERAKGNILERFSAQQFPDLHSELNLSSLELGDSALYFCASSVQAATNEKLFFGSGTQLSVL.

This clone was found once. The V call is TRBV4-2, the J call TRBJ2-3, with 7 bases lining up with TRBD2. The V gene end was trimmed by 3 bases and the J gene end by 3 bases; junction bases not matched to a gene: 9. CDR3 size: 16 residues. Germline V gene lookup returns CDR1 LGHNA and CDR2 YNFKEQ. In DNA, the CDR3 is TGTGCCAGCAGCCAGGGTGAAGGACTAGGGACAGATACGCAGTATTTT. Translated: CASSQGEGLGTDTQYF.

This clone was recorded a few times. The CDR3 DNA reads TGTGCCAGCAGCTTAGGGGAAAATCAGCCCCAGCATTTT. It codes for CASSLGENQPQHF. This chain links TRBV7-9 with TRBJ1-5; no definite D call. Between the trimmed V and J ends, which lost 1 base and 4 bases, there was a span of 5 bases. CDR1 and CDR2 (germline): SEHNR, FQNEAQ (reference sequence). The CDR3 extends over 13 amino acids.

This chain joins TRBV7-2 and TRBJ2-3; 12 bases map to TRBD2. CDR1 and CDR2 from the germline V gene are SGHTA and FQGNSA. This CDR3 contains 15 residues. Trimming took 5 bases from V and 13 from J; bases not matched to a gene: 13. The CDR3 loop is CASSKLAGGEEVEYF. Written as DNA, the CDR3 is TGTGCCAGCAGCAAACTAGCGGGAGGAGAGGAGGTGGAGTATTTT.

This chain joins TRBV12-5 and TRBJ2-1; 12 bases align to TRBD2. In germline, CDR1 is LGHNT, CDR2 FRNRAP. V lost 7 bases and J lost 6; bases outside the gene matches: 7. This CDR3 is built from 15 residues. This chain's CDR3 is CASALGLAGPNEQFF. The CDR3 coding sequence is TGTGCTAGTGCCCTCGGACTAGCGGGGCCCAATGAGCAGTTCTTC.

This clone was counted between two and nine times. J is TRBJ1-5 and V is TRBV28; a weak D match, TRBD1 (6 bases). Trimming removed 7 bases at V and 4 bases at J, with 17 bases between. The CDR3 has 15 amino acids. Germline values: CDR1 MDHEN, CDR2 SYDVKM. CDR3 bases: TGTGCCAGCACCCCGGGGGCTGGGCCGAATCAGCCCCAGCATTTT. Its translation is CASTPGAGPNQPQHF.

V is TRBV7-2 and J is TRBJ1-1; 8 positions agree with TRBD1. Looked up from germline, CDR1 is SGHTA and CDR2 is FQGNSA. The CDR3 extends over 15 amino acids. Trimming removed 3 bases from V and 5 bases from J; junction bases left unmatched: 8. The CDR3 here is CASSFADRGGTEAFF. CDR3 bases: TGTGCCAGCAGCTTCGCCGACAGGGGAGGGACTGAAGCTTTCTTT.